The rows below give T cell receptor beta chains drawn from one sample of a study of T cell responses to AZD1222 COVID-19 vaccine. TCRdb's copy holds only in-frame clones and misses some; the assay was immunoSEQ multiplex PCR. Of 85,000 to 95,000 clones detected, around 90% appear once; the ten largest clones hold over 7.5%. Source: peripheral blood, taken on day 0 of AZD1222 vaccination. The receptors shown here come from an adult in good health. Each CDR3 is given with its conserved first and last residue. The order of the fields is CDR3 protein, CDR3 DNA, J gene, V gene, clone size, D gene. The D gene is left open where the match is weak. The size field is filled for only some rows; it gives once, few, many or a size class.

CDR3aa: CASSSGTGTARKSPLHF
CDR3nt: TGTGCCAGCAGCTCCGGGACAGGTACGGCGAGGAAGTCACCCCTCCACTTT
j_gene: TRBJ1-6
v_gene: TRBV5-4
abundance: NA
d_gene: TRBD1

CDR3aa: CASSMGTASYEQYF
CDR3nt: TGTGCCAGTAGTATGGGGACAGCTTCCTACGAGCAGTACTTC
j_gene: TRBJ2-7
v_gene: TRBV19
abundance: NA
d_gene: TRBD1

CDR3aa: CASSYGGITDAFF
CDR3nt: TGTGCCAGCAGTTATGGTGGGATAACTGATGCTTTCTTT
j_gene: TRBJ1-1
v_gene: TRBV6-5
abundance: NA
d_gene: NA

CDR3aa: CASSYIVGLSGDEQFF
CDR3nt: TGTGCCAGCAGTTATATCGTGGGACTATCAGGGGATGAGCAGTTCTTC
j_gene: TRBJ2-1
v_gene: TRBV6-2/TRBV6-3
abundance: NA
d_gene: NA

CDR3aa: CASSPDRANQPQHF
CDR3nt: TGTGCCAGCAGTCCCGACAGGGCCAATCAGCCCCAGCATTTT
j_gene: TRBJ1-5
v_gene: TRBV9
abundance: NA
d_gene: TRBD1

CDR3aa: CASSLSRDQPQHF
CDR3nt: TGTGCCAGCAGCTTAAGCAGAGATCAGCCCCAGCATTTT
j_gene: TRBJ1-5
v_gene: TRBV7-2
abundance: few
d_gene: NA

CDR3aa: CASRPGQGASSYTEAFF
CDR3nt: TGCGCCAGCAGGCCGGGACAGGGCGCCTCCTCTTACACTGAAGCTTTCTTT
j_gene: TRBJ1-1
v_gene: TRBV4-1
abundance: few
d_gene: TRBD1

CDR3aa: CASSLLSSFASGELFF
CDR3nt: TGTGCCAGCAGCTTACTTTCCAGCTTTGCGTCCGGGGAGCTGTTTTTT
j_gene: TRBJ2-2
v_gene: TRBV7-8
abundance: NA
d_gene: NA

CDR3aa: CASSITGGSDTQYF
CDR3nt: TGTGCCAGCAGCATCACGGGGGGGTCAGATACGCAGTATTTT
j_gene: TRBJ2-3
v_gene: TRBV9
abundance: NA
d_gene: TRBD2

CDR3aa: CASSQATGTMTGELFF
CDR3nt: TGTGCCAGCAGCCAAGCTACCGGGACCATGACCGGGGAGCTGTTTTTT
j_gene: TRBJ2-2
v_gene: TRBV4-2
abundance: once
d_gene: NA

CDR3aa: CASSPLDEEDEQFF
CDR3nt: TGTGCCAGCAGCCCGCTAGATGAAGAGGATGAGCAGTTCTTC
j_gene: TRBJ2-1
v_gene: TRBV5-4
abundance: NA
d_gene: NA

CDR3aa: CASSLVVQPYEQYF
CDR3nt: TGCGCCAGCAGCTTGGTCGTACAGCCATACGAGCAGTACTTC
j_gene: TRBJ2-7
v_gene: TRBV5-1
abundance: NA
d_gene: NA

CDR3aa: CASSLVKDGNTEAFF
CDR3nt: TGTGCCAGCAGCTTAGTCAAGGACGGGAACACTGAAGCTTTCTTT
j_gene: TRBJ1-1
v_gene: TRBV7-2
abundance: once
d_gene: NA

CDR3aa: CASSAQTRTEQFF
CDR3nt: TGTGCCAGCAGCGCGCAGACTAGGACCGAGCAGTTCTTC
j_gene: TRBJ2-1
v_gene: TRBV9
abundance: NA
d_gene: NA

CDR3aa: CASSLNTPGTGRTEAFF
CDR3nt: TGCGCCAGCAGCCTCAATACACCTGGGACAGGGCGCACTGAAGCTTTCTTT
j_gene: TRBJ1-1
v_gene: TRBV5-1
abundance: NA
d_gene: TRBD1

CDR3aa: CASSLSFNRGAEAFF
CDR3nt: TGTGCCAGCAGCTTATCGTTCAACAGGGGTGCTGAAGCTTTCTTT
j_gene: TRBJ1-1
v_gene: TRBV7-2
abundance: NA
d_gene: TRBD1

CDR3aa: CASSEAADRNSPLHF
CDR3nt: TGTGCCAGCAGTGAAGCGGCGGACCGTAATTCACCCCTCCACTTT
j_gene: TRBJ1-6
v_gene: TRBV2
abundance: NA
d_gene: NA

CDR3aa: CASAQGTTQETQYF
CDR3nt: TGTGCTAGTGCGCAGGGAACTACCCAAGAGACCCAGTACTTC
j_gene: TRBJ2-5
v_gene: TRBV12-5
abundance: NA
d_gene: NA

CDR3aa: CASSSRQNLEDNTIYF
CDR3nt: TGTGCCAGCAGCTCCCGACAGAATCTAGAGGACAACACCATATATTTT
j_gene: TRBJ1-3
v_gene: TRBV7-3
abundance: NA
d_gene: NA

CDR3aa: CASSLLGGASYEQYF
CDR3nt: TGTGCCAGCAGCTTACTGGGGGGGGCCTCCTACGAGCAGTACTTC
j_gene: TRBJ2-7
v_gene: TRBV7-8
abundance: NA
d_gene: NA

CDR3aa: CATTDRGAYGYTF
CDR3nt: TGTGCCACTACCGACAGGGGAGCCTATGGCTACACCTTC
j_gene: TRBJ1-2
v_gene: TRBV19
abundance: NA
d_gene: TRBD1

CDR3aa: CASSVGAGGGKLFF
CDR3nt: TGTGCCAGCAGCGTAGGGGCAGGGGGCGGAAAACTGTTTTTT
j_gene: TRBJ1-4
v_gene: TRBV9
abundance: few
d_gene: TRBD1

CDR3aa: CASSPRPTGTTTIHGYTF
CDR3nt: TGTGCCAGCAGTCCACGCCCGACAGGAACTACTACTATTCATGGCTACACCTTC
j_gene: TRBJ1-2
v_gene: TRBV6-2/TRBV6-3
abundance: few
d_gene: NA

CDR3aa: CASSPTPAGSGNTIYF
CDR3nt: TGCGCCAGCAGCCCCACCCCAGCGGGCTCTGGAAACACCATATATTTT
j_gene: TRBJ1-3
v_gene: TRBV5-1
abundance: NA
d_gene: NA

CDR3aa: CASSFRVNYGYTF
CDR3nt: TGTGCCAGCAGTTTTAGGGTTAACTATGGCTACACCTTC
j_gene: TRBJ1-2
v_gene: TRBV12-3/TRBV12-4
abundance: NA
d_gene: NA

CDR3aa: CSASPSGQGNNQPQHF
CDR3nt: TGCAGTGCTAGTCCCTCCGGACAGGGGAACAATCAGCCCCAGCATTTT
j_gene: TRBJ1-5
v_gene: TRBV20-1
abundance: NA
d_gene: TRBD1

CDR3aa: CASSFIGAGDTEAFF
CDR3nt: TGTGCCAGCAGTTTTATCGGGGCAGGGGACACTGAAGCTTTCTTT
j_gene: TRBJ1-1
v_gene: TRBV27
abundance: NA
d_gene: NA

CDR3aa: CASSLAPGAMNTEAFF
CDR3nt: TGTGCCAGCAGCTTAGCGCCCGGGGCAATGAACACTGAAGCTTTCTTT
j_gene: TRBJ1-1
v_gene: TRBV7-9
abundance: NA
d_gene: NA

CDR3aa: CASSPFGGGLNQPQHF
CDR3nt: TGTGCCAGCTCACCATTCGGCGGGGGGCTCAATCAGCCCCAGCATTTT
j_gene: TRBJ1-5
v_gene: TRBV18
abundance: once
d_gene: NA

CDR3aa: CASSLDQGWRTEAFF
CDR3nt: TGTGCCAGCAGCTTGGACCAGGGTTGGAGGACTGAAGCTTTCTTT
j_gene: TRBJ1-1
v_gene: TRBV5-4
abundance: NA
d_gene: NA

CDR3aa: CASSTVYTQYF
CDR3nt: TGTGCCAGTAGTACTGTGTATACGCAGTATTTT
j_gene: TRBJ2-3
v_gene: TRBV19
abundance: NA
d_gene: NA

CDR3aa: CASSQDLGTIGNIQYF
CDR3nt: TGTGCCAGCAGCCAAGATTTGGGTACGATTGGGAACATTCAGTACTTC
j_gene: TRBJ2-4
v_gene: TRBV14
abundance: NA
d_gene: NA

CDR3aa: CASRTGVSNQPQHF
CDR3nt: TGTGCCAGCAGGACAGGAGTTAGCAATCAGCCCCAGCATTTT
j_gene: TRBJ1-5
v_gene: TRBV28
abundance: NA
d_gene: NA

CDR3aa: CASSYSRPGGNQPQHF
CDR3nt: TGTGCCAGCAGTTACTCGAGACCCGGTGGCAATCAGCCCCAGCATTTT
j_gene: TRBJ1-5
v_gene: TRBV6-5
abundance: NA
d_gene: NA

CDR3aa: CASSLTLTGTDGLNYGYTF
CDR3nt: TGTGCCAGCAGCTTAACCCTCACAGGGACCGACGGGCTTAACTATGGCTACACCTTC
j_gene: TRBJ1-2
v_gene: TRBV13
abundance: NA
d_gene: NA

CDR3aa: CASSYRTGGNSPLHF
CDR3nt: TGTGCCAGCAGTTACCGGACAGGAGGTAATTCACCCCTCCACTTT
j_gene: TRBJ1-6
v_gene: TRBV6-5
abundance: NA
d_gene: TRBD1

CDR3aa: CATATGNSNQPQHF
CDR3nt: TGTGCCACCGCTACAGGGAATAGCAATCAGCCCCAGCATTTT
j_gene: TRBJ1-5
v_gene: TRBV2
abundance: NA
d_gene: NA

CDR3aa: CASSPNRRGYTF
CDR3nt: TGTGCCAGCAGCCCTAACAGGAGGGGCTACACCTTC
j_gene: TRBJ1-2
v_gene: TRBV11-2
abundance: NA
d_gene: NA

CDR3aa: CASSQSPGSYNSPLHF
CDR3nt: TGTGCCAGCAGCCAATCCCCGGGTTCCTATAATTCACCCCTCCACTTT
j_gene: TRBJ1-6
v_gene: TRBV3-1/TRBV3-2
abundance: NA
d_gene: NA

CDR3aa: CASSRLAGGQETQYF
CDR3nt: TGTGCCAGCAGCAGACTAGCGGGGGGCCAAGAGACCCAGTACTTC
j_gene: TRBJ2-5
v_gene: TRBV7-3
abundance: NA
d_gene: TRBD2

CDR3aa: CASIDWGNTEAFF
CDR3nt: TGTGCCAGCATCGACTGGGGGAACACTGAAGCTTTCTTT
j_gene: TRBJ1-1
v_gene: TRBV25-1
abundance: NA
d_gene: NA